The entry below describes one T cell receptor beta chain. Its cognate antigen is unknown. The donors, healthy Caucasians from Russia, were aged roughly 6 to 90. The sample is drawn from a study of blood T cells in healthy people across ages. V gave up 4 bases and J gave up 3 bases, with 15 bases separating them. The germline V gene encodes CDR1 SQVTM and CDR2 ANQGSEA. CDR3 length equals 15 residues. Overall study findings and caveats: Researchers said unsorted PBMCs prevented a conclusive naive versus antigen-experienced comparison.

A sample-barcoded 5' primer and a J-beta primer mix were used in a second PCR of roughly 7 to 12 cycles. TCRdb reprocessed the 5' RACE reads with MiXCR, giving one entry per CDR3 protein. The sample lists around 780,000 distinct CDR3 sequences, 56% occurring once. Sequencing was carried out using blood. The source is a man in his forties in good health. The chain carries TRBV29-1 and TRBJ1-4; D is uncertain. CDR3 sequence (DNA): TGCAGCGTTGCGACTGCGCCGGGGTCTAATGAAAAACTGTTTTTT. Translated, it gives CSVATAPGSNEKLFF.